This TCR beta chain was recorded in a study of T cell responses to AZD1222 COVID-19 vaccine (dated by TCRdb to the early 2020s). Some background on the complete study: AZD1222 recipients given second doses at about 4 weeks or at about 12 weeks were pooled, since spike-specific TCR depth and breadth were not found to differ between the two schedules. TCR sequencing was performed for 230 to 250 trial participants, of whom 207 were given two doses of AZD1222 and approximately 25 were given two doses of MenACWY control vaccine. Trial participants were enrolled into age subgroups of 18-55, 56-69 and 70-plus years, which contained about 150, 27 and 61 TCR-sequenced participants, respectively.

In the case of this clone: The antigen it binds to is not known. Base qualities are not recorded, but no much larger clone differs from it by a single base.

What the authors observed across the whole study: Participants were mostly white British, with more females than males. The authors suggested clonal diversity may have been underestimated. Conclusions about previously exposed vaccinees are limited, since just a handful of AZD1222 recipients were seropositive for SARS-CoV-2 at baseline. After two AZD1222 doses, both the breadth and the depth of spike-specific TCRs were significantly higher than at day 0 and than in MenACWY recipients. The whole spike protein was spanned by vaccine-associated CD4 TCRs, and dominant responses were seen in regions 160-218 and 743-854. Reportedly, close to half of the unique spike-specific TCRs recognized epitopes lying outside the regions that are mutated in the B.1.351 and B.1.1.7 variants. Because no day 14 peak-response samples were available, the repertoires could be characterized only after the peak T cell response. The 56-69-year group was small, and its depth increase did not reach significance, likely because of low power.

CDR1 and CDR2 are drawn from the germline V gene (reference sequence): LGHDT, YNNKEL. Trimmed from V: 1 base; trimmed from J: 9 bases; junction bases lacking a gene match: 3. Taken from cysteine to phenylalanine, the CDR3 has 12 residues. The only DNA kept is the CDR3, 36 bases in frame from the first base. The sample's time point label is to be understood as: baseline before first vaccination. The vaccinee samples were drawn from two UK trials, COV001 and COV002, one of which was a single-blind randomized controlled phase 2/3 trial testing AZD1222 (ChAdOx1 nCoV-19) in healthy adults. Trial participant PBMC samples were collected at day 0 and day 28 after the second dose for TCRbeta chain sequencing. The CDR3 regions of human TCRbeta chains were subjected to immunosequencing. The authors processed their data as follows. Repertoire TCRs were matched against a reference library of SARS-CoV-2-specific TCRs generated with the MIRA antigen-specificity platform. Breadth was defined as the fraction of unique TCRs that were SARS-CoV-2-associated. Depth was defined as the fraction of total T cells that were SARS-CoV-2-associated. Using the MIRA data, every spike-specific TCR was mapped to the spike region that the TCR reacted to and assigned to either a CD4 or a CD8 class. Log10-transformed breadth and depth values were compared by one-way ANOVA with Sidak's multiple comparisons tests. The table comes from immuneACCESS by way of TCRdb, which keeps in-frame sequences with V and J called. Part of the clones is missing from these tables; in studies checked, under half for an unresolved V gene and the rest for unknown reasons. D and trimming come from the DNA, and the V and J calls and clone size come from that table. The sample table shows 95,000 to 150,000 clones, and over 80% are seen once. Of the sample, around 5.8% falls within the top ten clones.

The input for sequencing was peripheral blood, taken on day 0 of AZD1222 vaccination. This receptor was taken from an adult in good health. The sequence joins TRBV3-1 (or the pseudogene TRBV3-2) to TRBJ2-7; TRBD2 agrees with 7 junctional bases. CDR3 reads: CASSQGSGSQYF. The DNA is TGTGCCAGCAGCCAAGGTAGCGGGTCGCAGTACTTC.